The sequence of this T cell receptor (beta chain) was determined in a study of shared clonotypes between healthy human individuals. This clone came up once. This CDR3 region has 16 residues. Germline loops: CDR1 MGHRA, CDR2 YSYEKL. V lost 0 bases to trimming and J lost 0 bases, with 12 bases between them. Assay: immunoSEQ multiplex PCR; the TCRdb copy retains only in-frame clones and omits some. The repertoire holds approximately 2,000,000 clones, with 85% to 95% as singletons. Positive CCR7 selection of CD45RO-negative cells yielded the naive CD8 cells, and terminally differentiated effector memory CD45RA+ cells were excluded.

Sequencing used naive CD8+ T cells from PBMCs. V gene TRBV4-1 combines with J gene TRBJ2-7, with D perhaps assigned TRBD1 or TRBD2 (5 bases each). This TCR was recovered from a man between 18 and 29 years old in good health. Some clones in this sample may be carry-over from other donors' samples. The CDR3 nucleotides read TGCGCCAGCAGCCAAGACAACGGGGCCAGCTCCTACGAGCAGTACTTC. This sequence encodes CASSQDNGASSYEQYF.